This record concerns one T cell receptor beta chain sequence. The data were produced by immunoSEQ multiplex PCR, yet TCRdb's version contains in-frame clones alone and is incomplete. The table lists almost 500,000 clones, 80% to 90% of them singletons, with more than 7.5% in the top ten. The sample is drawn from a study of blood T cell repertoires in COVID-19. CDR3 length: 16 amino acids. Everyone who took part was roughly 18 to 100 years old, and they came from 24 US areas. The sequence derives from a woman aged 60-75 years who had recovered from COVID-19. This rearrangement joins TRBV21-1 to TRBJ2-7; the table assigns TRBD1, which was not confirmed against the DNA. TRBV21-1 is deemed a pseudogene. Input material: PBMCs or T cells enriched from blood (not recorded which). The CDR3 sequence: CASSKDPGQDAYEQYF. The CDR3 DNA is TGTGCCAGCAGCAAAGATCCGGGACAGGACGCGTACGAGCAGTACTTC.